This T cell receptor beta chain was documented in a study of STAT3 mutations in large granular lymphocyte leukemia. As concerns this clone: Its target is not known.

Average productive template count per sample was roughly 40,000. Profiled with immunoSEQ multiplex PCR; TCRdb holds only in-frame clones, not every one. The sample holds 1,300 to 1,500 clones, around 63% seen once. General study findings and limits: Every T-LGLL patient had at least one immunodominant TCRbeta clonotype.

The CDR3 loop spans 13 amino acids. CDR1 and CDR2 from the germline V gene are KGHSH and LQKENI. V was trimmed by 3 bases and J by 1 base, leaving 7 bases between them. Source material: peripheral blood mononuclear cells. The J gene is TRBJ2-7, the V gene TRBV18, with a tentative D call TRBD1 (6 bases). This clonotype was sampled from a woman in her sixties or seventies with T-cell large granular lymphocyte leukemia. Some clones in this sample may be carry-over from other donors' samples. The chain's CDR3 is CASSPRGSYEQYF. Written as DNA, the CDR3 is TGTGCCAGCTCACCCAGGGGATCCTACGAGCAGTACTTC.